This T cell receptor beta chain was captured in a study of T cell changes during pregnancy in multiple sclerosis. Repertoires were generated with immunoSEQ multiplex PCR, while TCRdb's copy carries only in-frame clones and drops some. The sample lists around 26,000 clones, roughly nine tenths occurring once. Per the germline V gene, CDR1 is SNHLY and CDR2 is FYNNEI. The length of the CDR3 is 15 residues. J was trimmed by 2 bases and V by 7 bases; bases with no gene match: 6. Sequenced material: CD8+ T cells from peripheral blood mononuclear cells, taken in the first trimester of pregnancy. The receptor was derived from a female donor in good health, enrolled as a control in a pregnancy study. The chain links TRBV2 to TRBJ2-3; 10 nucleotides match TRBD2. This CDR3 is CASIQLAGNTDTQYF. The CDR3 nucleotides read TGTGCCAGCATCCAACTAGCGGGAAACACAGATACGCAGTATTTT.